The clone carrying this TCR beta chain showed up many times. What it recognizes is unknown. This entry belongs to a study of CD8 T cells in ankylosing spondylitis. General study results and limits: Disease-linked clones, CD8+, were relatively rare in peripheral blood. Ankylosing spondylitis blood seemed to carry a telltale TCR beta motif made of several highly homologous variants.

This CDR3 is built from 17 residues. J was trimmed by 4 bases and V by 5 bases; bases with no gene match: 11. From germline, CDR1 is SGHTA and CDR2 FQGNSA. From the 5' RACE reads, TCRdb called clonotypes with MiXCR, one entry per CDR3 protein. Of over 450,000 distinct CDR3 sequences in the sample, about 13% were seen once. Sequences were obtained from blood, either unsorted or a sorted T cell fraction (not recorded which). V is TRBV7-2 and J is TRBJ2-1; 10 nucleotides agree with TRBD2. The receptor was isolated from a male donor with ankylosing spondylitis. CDR3 amino acids: CASSPQSGRADYNEQFF. CDR3 in DNA: TGTGCCAGCAGCCCTCAAAGCGGGAGGGCGGATTACAATGAGCAGTTCTTC.